A selection of T cell receptor beta chains follows, all from one sample in a study of T cells in Graves' hyperthyroidism and ophthalmopathy. TCRdb re-called the multiplex PCR reads with MiXCR, one entry per CDR3 protein. The sample lists 500,000 to 650,000 distinct CDR3 sequences; around 15% were seen once. Input material: blood. The origin of the receptors is a woman between 45 and 60 years old with Graves' ophthalmopathy. Each CDR3 is given with its conserved first and last residue. D genes are given only for firm matches. Clone size is stated in some rows and not others, as once, few, many or a class when expanded.

j_gene: TRBJ2-5
v_gene: TRBV4-1
abundance: few
d_gene: TRBD2
CDR3aa: CASSRQTSKETQYF
CDR3nt: TGCGCCAGCAGCAGACAGACTAGCAAAGAGACCCAGTACTTC

j_gene: TRBJ2-1
v_gene: TRBV12-3/TRBV12-4
abundance: many
d_gene: .
CDR3aa: CASTPTGGSVNEQFF
CDR3nt: TGTGCCAGCACCCCGACAGGCGGGTCGGTCAATGAGCAGTTCTTC

j_gene: TRBJ2-3
v_gene: TRBV7-9
abundance: many
d_gene: TRBD2
CDR3aa: CASSVLQGLAVTDTQYF
CDR3nt: TGTGCCAGCAGCGTACTACAGGGACTAGCAGTCACAGATACGCAGTATTTT

j_gene: TRBJ1-1
v_gene: TRBV4-3
abundance: many
d_gene: .
CDR3aa: CASSQERVAEAFF
CDR3nt: TGCGCCAGCAGCCAAGAAAGGGTAGCTGAAGCTTTCTTT

j_gene: TRBJ1-2
v_gene: TRBV6-2/TRBV6-3
abundance: .
d_gene: .
CDR3aa: CASSYSTGSVATF
CDR3nt: TGTGCCAGCAGTTACTCGACAGGTTCCGTCGCTACCTTC

j_gene: TRBJ1-2
v_gene: TRBV27
abundance: .
d_gene: TRBD1
CDR3aa: CASSLSTGMAYGYTF
CDR3nt: TGTGCCAGCAGTTTATCGACAGGGATGGCCTATGGCTACACCTTC

j_gene: TRBJ2-5
v_gene: TRBV27
abundance: few
d_gene: .
CDR3aa: CASSLQGGGRETQYF
CDR3nt: TGTGCCAGCAGTTTACAGGGGGGAGGGCGAGAGACCCAGTACTTC

j_gene: TRBJ2-1
v_gene: TRBV6-2/TRBV6-3
abundance: few
d_gene: .
CDR3aa: CASSYFFLEQFF
CDR3nt: TGTGCCAGCAGTTACTTTTTCCTAGAGCAGTTCTTC

j_gene: TRBJ1-1
v_gene: TRBV3-1
abundance: .
d_gene: .
CDR3aa: CASFSAFF
CDR3nt: TGTGCCAGTTTTTCAGCTTTCTTT

j_gene: TRBJ1-1
v_gene: TRBV9
abundance: many
d_gene: TRBD1
CDR3aa: CASSDRESGGTEAFF
CDR3nt: TGTGCCAGCAGCGATCGGGAGTCAGGGGGCACTGAAGCTTTCTTT

j_gene: TRBJ2-6
v_gene: TRBV28
abundance: .
d_gene: .
CDR3aa: CASSLPDRREISGANVLTF
CDR3nt: TGTGCCAGCAGTTTGCCAGACAGGAGGGAGATCTCTGGGGCCAACGTCCTGACTTTC

j_gene: TRBJ2-1
v_gene: TRBV7-2
abundance: many
d_gene: TRBD1
CDR3aa: CASSPRGQGFNEQFF
CDR3nt: TGTGCCAGCAGCCCGAGAGGACAGGGTTTCAATGAGCAGTTCTTC

j_gene: TRBJ2-3
v_gene: TRBV6-2/TRBV6-3
abundance: many
d_gene: .
CDR3aa: CASRREAGGTDTQYF
CDR3nt: TGTGCCAGCAGACGAGAGGCAGGGGGCACAGATACGCAGTATTTT

j_gene: TRBJ2-5
v_gene: TRBV11-2
abundance: many
d_gene: .
CDR3aa: CASSVRDTQETQYF
CDR3nt: TGTGCCAGCAGCGTACGGGACACACAAGAGACCCAGTACTTC

j_gene: TRBJ2-2
v_gene: TRBV4-1
abundance: .
d_gene: .
CDR3aa: CASSPGASGFGTGELFF
CDR3nt: TGCGCCAGCAGCCCCGGAGCATCCGGGTTTGGGACCGGGGAGCTGTTTTTT

j_gene: TRBJ2-5
v_gene: TRBV11-2
abundance: many
d_gene: .
CDR3aa: CASSYTGRETQYF
CDR3nt: TGTGCCAGCAGCTACACTGGTCGGGAGACCCAGTACTTC

j_gene: TRBJ2-7
v_gene: TRBV2
abundance: many
d_gene: TRBD1
CDR3aa: CASSDATGVGFEQYF
CDR3nt: TGTGCCAGCAGTGACGCTACAGGGGTTGGTTTCGAGCAGTACTTC

j_gene: TRBJ2-3
v_gene: TRBV6-2/TRBV6-3
abundance: many
d_gene: TRBD2
CDR3aa: CASSYGTTSTDTQYF
CDR3nt: TGTGCCAGCAGTTACGGGACTACCAGCACAGATACGCAGTATTTT

j_gene: TRBJ1-2
v_gene: TRBV14
abundance: many
d_gene: TRBD1
CDR3aa: CASSRDSHNYGYTF
CDR3nt: TGTGCCAGCAGCCGGGACAGCCATAACTATGGCTACACCTTC

j_gene: TRBJ1-1
v_gene: TRBV25-1
abundance: few
d_gene: .
CDR3aa: CASSEYWGGEAFF
CDR3nt: TGTGCCAGCAGTGAATATTGGGGGGGCGAAGCTTTCTTT

j_gene: TRBJ2-1
v_gene: TRBV29-1
abundance: few
d_gene: .
CDR3aa: CSGSVRREQFF
CDR3nt: TGCAGCGGAAGTGTGCGAAGAGAGCAGTTCTTC

j_gene: TRBJ2-7
v_gene: TRBV29-1
abundance: many
d_gene: TRBD1
CDR3aa: CSVVGDRIYEQYF
CDR3nt: TGCAGCGTTGTTGGGGACAGGATCTACGAGCAGTACTTC

j_gene: TRBJ1-2
v_gene: TRBV29-1
abundance: many
d_gene: TRBD1
CDR3aa: CSVVDPAGGLFYTF
CDR3nt: TGCAGCGTTGTCGACCCGGCAGGGGGCTTATTCTACACCTTC

j_gene: TRBJ2-2
v_gene: TRBV12-3/TRBV12-4
abundance: many
d_gene: TRBD2
CDR3aa: CASRRLGGRRAGELFF
CDR3nt: TGTGCCAGCAGGCGCCTTGGCGGGAGGAGGGCCGGGGAGCTGTTTTTT

j_gene: TRBJ2-5
v_gene: TRBV5-1
abundance: .
d_gene: .
CDR3aa: CASSLANGVQETQYF
CDR3nt: TGCGCCAGCAGCTTGGCCAACGGGGTACAAGAGACCCAGTACTTC

j_gene: TRBJ1-5
v_gene: TRBV2
abundance: many
d_gene: .
CDR3aa: CASSDSVIQPQHF
CDR3nt: TGTGCCAGCAGTGATTCCGTTATTCAGCCCCAGCATTTT

j_gene: TRBJ2-6
v_gene: TRBV7-3
abundance: many
d_gene: .
CDR3aa: CASRSDATSGANVLTF
CDR3nt: TGTGCCAGCAGATCGGATGCGACCTCTGGGGCCAACGTCCTGACTTTC

j_gene: TRBJ2-1
v_gene: TRBV6-2/TRBV6-3
abundance: .
d_gene: TRBD2
CDR3aa: CASNSASGSSGQFF
CDR3nt: TGTGCCAGCAACTCGGCTAGCGGGAGTTCTGGGCAGTTCTTC

j_gene: TRBJ2-5
v_gene: TRBV5-1
abundance: .
d_gene: TRBD2
CDR3aa: CASSLGSSGVQETQYF
CDR3nt: TGCGCCAGCAGCTTGGGGTCTAGCGGAGTACAAGAGACCCAGTACTTC

j_gene: TRBJ1-5
v_gene: TRBV6-2/TRBV6-3
abundance: many
d_gene: .
CDR3aa: CASRRSNQPQHF
CDR3nt: TGTGCCAGCAGGAGGAGCAATCAGCCCCAGCATTTT

j_gene: TRBJ1-2
v_gene: TRBV5-4
abundance: .
d_gene: .
CDR3aa: CASRAFGDSVGYTF
CDR3nt: TGTGCCAGCAGAGCATTTGGGGACTCGGTTGGCTACACCTTC

j_gene: TRBJ1-4
v_gene: TRBV13
abundance: many
d_gene: .
CDR3aa: CASSPPNTATNEKLFF
CDR3nt: TGTGCCAGCAGCCCCCCCAACACAGCAACTAATGAAAAACTGTTTTTT

j_gene: TRBJ2-7
v_gene: TRBV29-1
abundance: many
d_gene: TRBD1
CDR3aa: CSVELGDRGYEQYF
CDR3nt: TGCAGCGTTGAATTGGGGGACAGGGGGTACGAGCAGTACTTC

j_gene: TRBJ1-2
v_gene: TRBV18
abundance: .
d_gene: .
CDR3aa: CASSPSAGDGYTF
CDR3nt: TGTGCCAGCTCACCATCGGCAGGGGATGGCTACACCTTC

j_gene: TRBJ1-1
v_gene: TRBV28
abundance: many
d_gene: TRBD1
CDR3aa: CASKTGGTEAFF
CDR3nt: TGTGCCAGCAAAACAGGGGGCACTGAAGCTTTCTTT

j_gene: TRBJ2-5
v_gene: TRBV5-8
abundance: many
d_gene: TRBD2
CDR3aa: CASSPAGGALETQYF
CDR3nt: TGTGCCAGCAGCCCCGCCGGGGGGGCTCTTGAGACCCAGTACTTC

j_gene: TRBJ1-2
v_gene: TRBV14
abundance: .
d_gene: .
CDR3aa: CASSQDGTVYGYTF
CDR3nt: TGTGCCAGCAGCCAAGATGGGACGGTCTATGGCTACACCTTC

j_gene: TRBJ2-7
v_gene: TRBV30
abundance: many
d_gene: TRBD1
CDR3aa: CAGTMQGAGEQYF
CDR3nt: TGTGCCGGGACGATGCAGGGGGCTGGGGAGCAGTACTTC

j_gene: TRBJ2-2
v_gene: TRBV2
abundance: many
d_gene: .
CDR3aa: CASSLMYTGELFF
CDR3nt: TGTGCCAGCAGTCTCATGTACACCGGGGAGCTGTTTTTT

j_gene: TRBJ1-4
v_gene: TRBV6-1
abundance: few
d_gene: TRBD1
CDR3aa: CASSTGGLGEKLFF
CDR3nt: TGTGCCAGCAGCACAGGGGGTTTGGGTGAAAAACTGTTTTTT

j_gene: TRBJ1-2
v_gene: TRBV12-3/TRBV12-4
abundance: many
d_gene: .
CDR3aa: CASSLNRGNSGYTF
CDR3nt: TGTGCCAGCAGTTTAAATAGGGGTAATAGCGGCTACACCTTC

j_gene: TRBJ2-2
v_gene: TRBV5-8
abundance: many
d_gene: TRBD1
CDR3aa: CASSSPGGIGELFF
CDR3nt: TGTGCCAGCAGCTCTCCAGGGGGCATCGGGGAGCTGTTTTTT

j_gene: TRBJ2-5
v_gene: TRBV9
abundance: .
d_gene: TRBD1
CDR3aa: CASSYYGTGARETQYF
CDR3nt: TGTGCCAGCAGCTATTACGGGACAGGGGCCCGTGAGACCCAGTACTTC

j_gene: TRBJ1-5
v_gene: TRBV18
abundance: many
d_gene: TRBD1
CDR3aa: CASSPGQGVVSQPQHF
CDR3nt: TGTGCCAGCTCACCCGGACAGGGAGTCGTCAGCCAGCCCCAGCATTTT

j_gene: TRBJ1-1
v_gene: TRBV20-1
abundance: .
d_gene: TRBD1
CDR3aa: CSAKGRQGNGMNTEASF
CDR3nt: TGCAGTGCTAAGGGCAGACAGGGGAACGGTATGAACACTGAAGCTTCCTTT

j_gene: TRBJ2-1
v_gene: TRBV27
abundance: few
d_gene: TRBD2
CDR3aa: CASSQSGGIYNEQFF
CDR3nt: TGTGCCAGCAGTCAAAGCGGGGGGATCTACAATGAGCAGTTCTTC

j_gene: TRBJ2-1
v_gene: TRBV20-1
abundance: few
d_gene: TRBD2
CDR3aa: CSASGLPTSGRNDEQFF
CDR3nt: TGCAGTGCTAGTGGACTACCTACTAGCGGGAGAAACGATGAGCAGTTCTTC